The clone carrying this T cell receptor beta chain occurred many times. Semi-nested PCR with Nested Universal Primer A followed constant-region reverse priming of full-length variable regions. One entry per CDR3 protein, called by TCRdb with MiXCR from the 5' RACE reads. The sample contains about 43,000 distinct CDR3 sequences, 22% of which appear only once. Treg sorting used a CD4+CD25+CD127-/low gate. The V segment lost 4 bases and the J segment 4 bases; nucleotides outside the gene matches: 4. This CDR3 spans 14 amino acids. Germline V lookup: CDR1 SGHKS, CDR2 YYEKEE (reference sequence). This receptor was obtained from a female donor with breast cancer. Material for sequencing was Tregs sorted from a lymph node. This rearrangement joins TRBV5-5 to TRBJ2-5, with 10 bases lining up with TRBD2. The CDR3 sequence: CASSETSGIETQYF. CDR3 bases: TGTGCCAGCAGCGAAACTAGCGGGATAGAGACCCAGTACTTC.